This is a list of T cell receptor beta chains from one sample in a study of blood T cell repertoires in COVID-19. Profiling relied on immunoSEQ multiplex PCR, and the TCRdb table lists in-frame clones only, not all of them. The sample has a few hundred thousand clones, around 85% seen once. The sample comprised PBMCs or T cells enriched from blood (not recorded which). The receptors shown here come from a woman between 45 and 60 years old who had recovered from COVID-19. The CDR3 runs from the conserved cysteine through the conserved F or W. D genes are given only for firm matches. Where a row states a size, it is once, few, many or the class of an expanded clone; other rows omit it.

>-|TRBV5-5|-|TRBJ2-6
CASSLAGGSSGANVLTF
TGTGCCAGCAGCTTGGCCGGGGGTAGCTCTGGGGCCAACGTCCTGACTTTC
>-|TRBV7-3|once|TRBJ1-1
CASSLNSETRAFF
TGTGCCAGCAGCTTAAATTCCGAGACAAGGGCTTTCTTT
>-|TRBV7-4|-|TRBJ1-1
CASSPRRQNTEAFF
TGTGCCAGCAGCCCTAGACGGCAGAACACTGAAGCTTTCTTT
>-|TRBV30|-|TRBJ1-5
CAWSAHFRNQPQHF
TGTGCCTGGAGTGCGCATTTTCGGAATCAGCCCCAGCATTTT
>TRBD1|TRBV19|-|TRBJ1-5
CASRIGDRFNQPQHF
TGTGCCAGTAGAATAGGGGACAGATTCAATCAGCCCCAGCATTTT
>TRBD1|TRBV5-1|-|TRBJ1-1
CASSGQGGTEAFF
TGCGCCAGCAGCGGACAGGGAGGGACTGAAGCTTTCTTT
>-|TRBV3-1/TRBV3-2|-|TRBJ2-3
CASSQAGRNSDTQYF
TGTGCCAGCAGCCAAGCAGGTCGGAACTCGGATACGCAGTATTTT
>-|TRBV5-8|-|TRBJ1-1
CASSRHTEAFF
TGTGCCAGCAGCCGACATACCGAAGCTTTCTTT
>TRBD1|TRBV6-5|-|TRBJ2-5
CASRGGQGNTETQYF
TGTGCCAGCAGGGGGGGACAGGGGAACACAGAGACCCAGTACTTC
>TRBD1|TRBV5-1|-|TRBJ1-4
CASSMGTATNEKLFF
TGCGCCAGCAGCATGGGGACAGCAACTAATGAAAAACTGTTTTTT
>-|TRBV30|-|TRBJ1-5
CAWSAPPRGLQPQHF
TGTGCCTGGAGTGCTCCCCCACGAGGGCTCCAGCCCCAGCATTTT
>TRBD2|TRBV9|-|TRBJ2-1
CASSLGLAGYNEQFF
TGTGCCAGCAGCCTTGGCCTAGCGGGATACAATGAGCAGTTCTTC
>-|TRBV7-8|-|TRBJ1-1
CASSLHGGEAFF
TGTGCCAGCAGCTTACACGGAGGTGAAGCTTTCTTT
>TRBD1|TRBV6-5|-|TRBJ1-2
CASSYSTGGYGYTF
TGTGCCAGCAGTTATTCGACAGGGGGCTATGGCTACACCTTC
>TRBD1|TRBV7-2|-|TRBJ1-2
CASSLLGTGNYGYTF
TGTGCCAGCAGCTTATTAGGGACAGGAAACTATGGCTACACCTTC
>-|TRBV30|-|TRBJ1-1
CAWNGEQANTEAFF
TGTGCCTGGAATGGGGAACAGGCGAACACTGAAGCTTTCTTT
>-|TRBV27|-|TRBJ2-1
CATQGLSFNEQFF
TGTGCCACCCAGGGACTGTCCTTTAATGAGCAGTTCTTC
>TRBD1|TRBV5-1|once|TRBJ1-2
CASSLEGQGIDGYTF
TGCGCCAGCAGCTTGGAGGGACAGGGGATCGATGGCTACACCTTC
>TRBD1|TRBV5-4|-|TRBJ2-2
CAGTGANTGELFF
TGTGCCGGCACAGGGGCGAACACCGGGGAGCTGTTTTTT
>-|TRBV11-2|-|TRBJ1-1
CASSLATRNTEAFF
TGTGCCAGCAGCTTAGCGACAAGGAACACTGAAGCTTTCTTT
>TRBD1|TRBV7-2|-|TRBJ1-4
CASSRTGANEKLFF
TGTGCCAGCAGCCGGACAGGGGCAAATGAAAAACTGTTTTTT
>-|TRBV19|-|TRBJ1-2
CATRKGQKTQVYGYTF
TGTGCCACCCGAAAGGGGCAGAAGACCCAGGTATATGGCTACACCTTC
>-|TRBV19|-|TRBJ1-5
CASRYSNQPQHF
TGTGCCAGTAGATATAGCAATCAGCCCCAGCATTTT
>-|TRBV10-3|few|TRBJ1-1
CAISESYPGALNTEAFF
TGTGCCATCAGTGAGTCATACCCAGGGGCCCTGAACACTGAAGCTTTCTTT
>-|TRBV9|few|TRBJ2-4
CASSAGIAKNIQYF
TGTGCCAGTTCCGCAGGTATAGCCAAAAACATTCAGTACTTC
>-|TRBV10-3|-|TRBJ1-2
CAISEGGVNGYTF
TGTGCCATCAGTGAGGGGGGGGTGAATGGCTACACCTTC
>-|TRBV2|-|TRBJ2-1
CASSGGVYNEQFF
TGTGCCAGCAGTGGGGGGGTTTACAATGAGCAGTTCTTC
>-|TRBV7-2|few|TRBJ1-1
CASSLTAGGTEAFF
TGTGCCAGCAGCCTCACCGCGGGAGGAACTGAAGCTTTCTTT
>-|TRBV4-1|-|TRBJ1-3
CASSQVQGYSGNTIYF
TGCGCCAGCAGCCAAGTTCAGGGATACTCTGGAAACACCATATATTTT
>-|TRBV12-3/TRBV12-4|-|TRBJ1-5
CASSFAGQPQHF
TGTGCCAGCAGTTTCGCGGGTCAGCCCCAGCATTTT
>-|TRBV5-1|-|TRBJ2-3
CASSFVGAEDTQYF
TGCGCCAGCAGCTTTGTGGGGGCCGAAGATACGCAGTATTTT
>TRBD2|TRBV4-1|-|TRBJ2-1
CASSQGPRGGRYNEQFF
TGCGCCAGCAGCCAAGGCCCCCGGGGGGGCCGGTACAATGAGCAGTTCTTC
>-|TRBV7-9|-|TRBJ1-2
CASSFRASRPYTF
TGTGCCAGCAGCTTCAGGGCTAGTCGACCCTACACCTTC
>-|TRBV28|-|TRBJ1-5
CASRGVNQPQHF
TGTGCCAGCAGGGGCGTCAATCAGCCCCAGCATTTT
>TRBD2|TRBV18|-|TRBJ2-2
CASFRDYLSGELFF
TGTGCCAGCTTCCGGGACTACTTGTCCGGGGAGCTGTTTTTT
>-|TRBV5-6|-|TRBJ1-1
CASSLGAAGLNTEAFF
TGTGCCAGCAGCTTGGGGGCCGCAGGGTTGAACACTGAAGCTTTCTTT
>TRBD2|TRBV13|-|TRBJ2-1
CASSPRDSSGRQFF
TGTGCCAGCAGCCCTCGAGACTCTAGCGGGAGACAGTTCTTC
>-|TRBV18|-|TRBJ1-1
CASSPPINLATEAFF
TGTGCCAGCTCACCACCGATTAATCTAGCCACTGAAGCTTTCTTT
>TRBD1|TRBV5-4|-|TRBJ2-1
CASSRGGTGGYNEQFF
TGTGCCAGCAGTAGAGGGGGGACAGGGGGTTACAATGAGCAGTTCTTC
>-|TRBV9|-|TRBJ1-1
CASSVAYGGPVSEAFF
TGTGCCAGCAGCGTAGCTTACGGAGGGCCTGTCTCTGAAGCTTTCTTT
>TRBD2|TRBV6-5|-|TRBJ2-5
CASKSWREGAETQYF
TGTGCCAGCAAGTCGTGGCGGGAGGGCGCGGAGACCCAGTACTTC
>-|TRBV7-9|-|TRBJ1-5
CASSLGGAQPQHF
TGTGCTAGCAGCCTGGGGGGAGCCCAGCCCCAGCATTTT
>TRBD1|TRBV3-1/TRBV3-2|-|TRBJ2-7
CASSQASRDRDEQYF
TGTGCCAGCAGCCAAGCGTCCCGGGACAGGGACGAGCAGTACTTC